Below, 26 T cell receptor beta chains from the same sample are listed, as sequenced in a study of long-term antiretroviral therapy in people with HIV. A v3.0 immunoSEQ assay was performed at survey level. Method: immunoSEQ multiplex PCR; TCRdb's copy keeps in-frame clones and lacks some. The sample records some 40,000 clones, 75% to 90% being singletons. The specimen was unsorted PBMCs, collected 3.1 years after starting antiretroviral therapy. The receptors were gathered from a woman in her forties or fifties with HIV.

The chain has TRBV2 and TRBJ1-1, with a possible D match to TRBD1 (6 bases). Trimming took off 7 bases at V and 1 base at J, with 13 bases between the two ends. Germline assignment: CDR1 SNHLY and CDR2 FYNNEI. The CDR3 contains 14 residues. DNA for the CDR3: TGTGCCAGCAACCGGGGGGCAAGGAACACTGAAGCTTTCTTT. Residues: CASNRGARNTEAFF.

CDR3: CASSQIFYGYTF. The DNA for the CDR3 is TGTGCCAGCAGCCAGATATTCTATGGCTACACCTTC. The rearrangement joins TRBV7-9 to TRBJ1-2; D gene uncertain. CDR3 length: 12 residues. Germline values: CDR1 SEHNR, CDR2 FQNEAQ (reference sequence). V lost 5 bases, J lost 4 bases, and 8 bases lay in between.

The rearrangement joins TRBV7-9 to TRBJ1-6; a possible D gene is TRBD1 (5 bases). Deletions cut 5 bases from V and 0 bases from J, with 14 bases between. CDR1 is SEHNR and CDR2 is FQNEAQ in the germline V gene (reference sequence). This CDR3 comprises 17 residues. The CDR3 region has the DNA TGTGCCAGCAGCCGCAGGTCAGGGAGCTCCTATAATTCACCCCTCCACTTT. This codes for CASSRRSGSSYNSPLHF. The whole variable domain, remainder taken from reference TRBV7-9 and TRBJ1-6, is DTGVSQNPRHKITKRGQNVTFRCDPISEHNRLYWYRQTLGQGPEFLTYFQNEAQLEKSRLLSDRFSAERPKGSFSTLEIQRTEQGDSAMYLCASSRRSGSSYNSPLHFGNGTRLTVT.

This clone was seen only once. Other DNA sequences of this sample code for an identical CDR3. The chain combines TRBV19 with TRBJ1-6; tentative D call: TRBD1 (6 bases). The germline gives CDR1 LNHDA, CDR2 SQIVND (reference sequence). Trimming removed 0 bases at V and 6 bases at J, with 6 bases between. CDR3 size: 14 residues. The CDR3 loop reads CASSIDRGNSPLHF. The CDR3 bases are TGTGCCAGTAGTATAGACAGGGGTAATTCACCCCTCCACTTT.

In regard to this clone: The germline gene is not matched at one end of the junction; a read error may be the cause. The V gene is TRBV19, the J gene TRBJ2-3, with D perhaps TRBD2 (5 bases). Germline CDR1 LNHDA, CDR2 SQIVND (reference sequence). This CDR3 contains 11 residues. The CDR3 DNA reads as TGTGCCAGTAGGATAGCGGATACGCAGTATTTT. Translated: CASRIADTQYF.

The gene calls are TRBV5-1 and TRBJ2-1; 10 bases agree with TRBD2. Germline lookup yields CDR1 SGHRS and CDR2 YFSETQ. This CDR3 comprises 16 residues. V trimming: 2 bases; J trimming: 2 bases; junction bases outside the gene matches: 4. The CDR3 nucleotides are TGCGCCAGCAGCTTAACTAGCGGGGTTACCTACAATGAGCAGTTCTTC. It encodes CASSLTSGVTYNEQFF.

V usage is TRBV7-3 and J usage is TRBJ1-4; tentatively, D is TRBD1 (5 bases). Germline V gene data show CDR1 as SGHTA and CDR2 as FQGTGA. The CDR3 consists of 14 residues. V was trimmed by 3 bases and J by 0 bases, leaving 5 bases between them. For the CDR3, the DNA is TGTGCCAGCAGCTTGGGGGCAACTAATGAAAAACTGTTTTTT. Translating it yields CASSLGATNEKLFF.

This chain links TRBV4-1 with TRBJ1-2; TRBD1 is a possible D gene (6 bases). The CDR3 totals 13 residues. Germline V gene lookup returns CDR1 MGHRA and CDR2 YSYEKL. V lost 1 base and J 8 bases, leaving 11 bases between the germline ends. The CDR3 region is CASSQGSGVGYTF. In nucleotides, the CDR3 is TGCGCCAGCAGCCAAGGGTCAGGGGTAGGCTACACCTTC.

By share, this clone ranks as medium-sized. V usage is TRBV7-9 and J usage is TRBJ1-6; TRBD1 aligns across 9 bases. Germline V gives CDR1 SEHNR, CDR2 FQNEAQ (reference sequence). The CDR3 is 17 residues long. The V and J ends lost 4 bases and 9 bases, in that order; junction bases with no gene match: 13. The CDR3 sequence: CASSSHNKQGASSPLHF. The CDR3 region has the DNA TGTGCCAGCAGCTCTCACAATAAACAGGGGGCTTCTTCACCCCTCCACTTT.

J is TRBJ2-7 and V is TRBV6-1; 8 positions match TRBD1. The CDR3 is 15 residues long. Germline V gene lookup returns CDR1 MNHNS and CDR2 SASEGT. Losses at the gene ends were 6 bases for V and 3 bases for J; bases not matched to a gene: 10. In nucleotides, the CDR3 is TGTGCCAGCAGCGAGCATCCGGGACAGGACTACGAGCAGTACTTC. This codes for CASSEHPGQDYEQYF.

The rearrangement joins TRBV23-1 to TRBJ2-5; 7 bases are a match to TRBD1. TRBV23-1 is an ORF, with its function uncertain. The CDR3 contains 17 residues. Losses at the gene ends were 0 bases for V and 1 base for J; bases not matched to a gene: 8. CDR3 residues: CASSQSDRQGFQETQYF. In nucleotides, the CDR3 is TGCGCCAGCAGTCAATCGGATAGACAGGGATTCCAAGAGACCCAGTACTTC.

This clone was seen more than once but under ten times. The sample holds other DNA sequences that translate to the same CDR3. The genes are TRBV11-3 and TRBJ2-2; TRBD2 matches at 7 bases. CDR1 and CDR2 (germline): SGHNT, YENEEA. Trimming removed 0 bases from V and 4 bases from J; junction bases left unmatched: 2. The CDR3 contains 15 residues. The CDR3 region is CASSLDRGGTGELFF. In nucleotides, the CDR3 is TGTGCCAGCAGCTTAGACCGCGGGGGCACCGGGGAGCTGTTTTTT.

The sample holds a few counts of this clone. The CDR3 coding sequence is TGTGCCAGTAGTATCCGATTGTCTCCCCATCAGCCCCAGCATTTT. Its translation: CASSIRLSPHQPQHF. V usage is TRBV19 and J usage is TRBJ1-5; no reliable D call. CDR3 size: 15 residues. Germline CDR1 and CDR2: LNHDA and SQIVND (reference sequence). V was shortened by 3 bases and J by 5 bases, with 14 bases between the two germline ends.

This clone was detected only once. The chain recombines TRBV9 with TRBJ2-1; 7 nucleotides match TRBD2. Germline V gene lookup returns CDR1 SGDLS and CDR2 YYNGEE. The CDR3 has 17 residues. V trimming: 3 bases; J trimming: 7 bases; junction bases outside the gene matches: 16. The CDR3 DNA follows: TGTGCCAGCAGCGCGTCCCGAGCGGGGTACGCTAGGAATGAGCAGTTCTTC. Its protein is CASSASRAGYARNEQFF.

The CDR3 loop is CASSLGGQGVALWDTQYF. The CDR3 DNA reads TGTGCCAGCAGCTTAGGGGGACAGGGGGTGGCCTTATGGGATACGCAGTATTTT. This chain connects TRBV7-2 to TRBJ2-3, with 11 bases that match TRBD1. After removal of 1 base from V and 6 bases from J, the junction contained 12 bases not matched to a gene. CDR3 size: 18 residues. The germline V gene encodes CDR1 SGHTA and CDR2 FQGNSA.

This clone was seen just once. V gene TRBV18 combines with J gene TRBJ1-2; D is unclear. There are 15 residues in the CDR3. CDR1 is KGHSH and CDR2 is LQKENI in the germline V gene. Trimming left V 1 base short and J 8 bases short, with 17 bases between. As DNA, the CDR3 is TGTGCCAGCTCACCACAGGCAGGATTACCGGGGGGCTACACCTTC. As protein: CASSPQAGLPGGYTF.

This chain links TRBV4-3 with TRBJ1-2; no reliable D call. Trimming shortened V by 1 base and J by 0 bases, and 6 bases separated the two germline ends. The germline CDR1 and CDR2 sequences are LGHNA and YSLEER. This CDR3 region has 14 residues. The CDR3 sequence is CASSQVGSNYGYTF. The CDR3 coding sequence is TGCGCCAGCAGCCAAGTCGGGTCTAACTATGGCTACACCTTC.

The gene calls are TRBV19 and TRBJ2-7, with no clear D. V lost 5 bases and J lost 1, with 21 bases in between. Germline lookup yields CDR1 LNHDA and CDR2 SQIVND (reference sequence). The CDR3 contains 17 residues. The CDR3 nucleotides are TGTGCCAGTAGTGACCGGGCTCCAACAAACCGGTCCTACGAGCAGTACTTC. Amino acids: CASSDRAPTNRSYEQYF. The full variable domain, rest sourced from reference TRBV19 and TRBJ2-7, is DGGITQSPKYLFRKEGQNVTLSCEQNLNHDAMYWYRQDPGQGLRLIYYSQIVNDFQKGDIAEGYSVSREKKESFPLTVTSAQKNPTAFYLCASSDRAPTNRSYEQYFGPGTRLTVT.

V usage is TRBV4-3 and J usage is TRBJ2-1; 12 bases match TRBD2. Germline CDR1 LGHNA, CDR2 YSLEER. The CDR3 is 21 amino acids. With 2 bases clipped from V and 0 bases from J, the junction kept 14 bases outside the gene matches. CDR3 sequence reads: CASSQPSSGGALTYSYNEQFF. CDR3 sequence (DNA): TGCGCCAGCAGCCAACCGTCTAGCGGGGGGGCCTTGACTTACTCCTACAATGAGCAGTTCTTC.

This chain joins TRBV7-2 and TRBJ1-3; no clear D gene. The germline CDR1 and CDR2 sequences are SGHTA and FQGNSA. Between the trimmed V and J ends, which lost 4 bases and 4 bases, there was a span of 8 bases. The CDR3 extends over 13 amino acids. The CDR3 DNA follows: TGTGCCAGCAGCTCCCAGAGAGGAAACACCATATATTTT. Protein product: CASSSQRGNTIYF.

J is TRBJ1-6 and V is TRBV30, with 12 bases aligning to TRBD1. From germline, CDR1 is GTSNPN and CDR2 SVGIG (reference sequence). The CDR3 contains 18 residues. The junction had 12 bases not matched to a gene; V was cut back by 2 bases and J by 7 bases. Here the CDR3 reads CAWSPYGTGGAENSPLHF. The CDR3 DNA is TGTGCCTGGAGTCCATACGGGACAGGGGGCGCGGAAAATTCACCCCTCCACTTT.

V and J are TRBV2 and TRBJ2-3, with D perhaps TRBD1 or TRBD2 (5 bases each). Germline-derived CDR1 and CDR2 are SNHLY and FYNNEI. V lost 6 bases and J lost 4, with 11 bases in between. CDR3 length: 13 amino acids. The CDR3, as DNA: TGTGCCAGCAGGAGGGGAGTCGCAGATACGCAGTATTTT. Residues: CASRRGVADTQYF.

The chain links TRBV6-4 to TRBJ2-3, with 7 bases fitting TRBD2. The CDR3 totals 13 residues. V shed 3 bases and J 7 bases; nucleotides not matched to a gene: 4. Per germline, CDR1 MRHNA and CDR2 SNTAGT. DNA of the CDR3: TGTGCCAGCAGTGAAGCGGGGAGCTATACGCAGTATTTT. This encodes CASSEAGSYTQYF.

This sequence joins TRBV2 and TRBJ2-2; weak D call: TRBD2 (6 bases). This CDR3 has 15 residues. Germline V CDR1 and CDR2: SNHLY, FYNNEI. V shed 6 bases and J shed 0 bases, with 11 bases lying between them. CDR3 in amino acids: CASRWDSTNTGELFF. The CDR3 DNA follows: TGTGCCAGCAGGTGGGACTCAACGAACACCGGGGAGCTGTTTTTT.

The J gene is TRBJ1-5, the V gene TRBV6-1, with D possibly matching TRBD1 (5 bases). The V and J ends lost 5 bases and 3 bases respectively, with 14 bases between them. CDR3 length: 15 residues. Germline V CDR1 and CDR2: MNHNS, SASEGT. The CDR3 sequence: CASSSRQYPNQPQHF. DNA for the CDR3: TGTGCCAGCAGTTCCCGACAGTACCCCAATCAGCCCCAGCATTTT.

The chain has TRBV6-9 and TRBJ2-3, with D unresolved. Germline V gives CDR1 MNHGY, CDR2 SVAAGI. CDR3 length: 11 amino acids. V lost 9 bases and J 4 bases, leaving 8 bases between the germline ends. The CDR3 is CASRFSDTQYF. The DNA of the CDR3 is TGTGCCAGTCGGTTTTCAGATACGCAGTATTTT.